This passage covers 20 T cell receptor beta chains from one sample sequenced in a study of Graves' ophthalmopathy and Graves' hyperthyroidism. As the template, RNA transcripts were used to amplify TCR beta CDR3 regions. Scientists carried out first-round RT-PCR using HTBI primers and then a second-round multiplex PCR. Each CDR3 protein gets one entry after TCRdb re-called the multiplex PCR reads with MiXCR. The sample includes 650,000 to 900,000 distinct CDR3 sequences, roughly 40% of them seen just once. The specimen was peripheral blood. These receptors were obtained from an adult man with Graves' ophthalmopathy.

In this sample, this clonotype turned up many times. The chain links TRBV10-3 to TRBJ1-2; TRBD1 might be the D (5 bases). Germline V CDR1 and CDR2: ENHRY, SYGVKD. V was cut by 3 bases and J by 4 bases, with 18 bases left in between. The CDR3 extends over 16 amino acids. CDR3 loop: CAISDGQGSSSYGYTF. CDR3 DNA sequence: TGTGCCATCAGTGACGGTCAGGGAAGCAGTAGCTATGGCTACACCTTC.

The V call is TRBV9, the J call TRBJ2-2; D gene unclear. The CDR3 loop spans 15 amino acids. The germline gives CDR1 SGDLS, CDR2 YYNGEE. V lost 0 bases and J lost 6, with 12 bases in between. The CDR3, as DNA: TGTGCCAGCAGCGTAGAGATGGGTTCCTCCGGGGAGCTGTTTTTT. This codes for CASSVEMGSSGELFF. Full variable domain (rest looked up from reference TRBV9 and TRBJ2-2): DSGVTQTPKHLITATGQRVTLRCSPRSGDLSVYWYQQSLDQGLQFLIQYYNGEERAKGNILERFSAQQFPDLHSELNLSSLELGDSALYFCASSVEMGSSGELFFGEGSRLTVL.

The chain joins TRBV11-2 to TRBJ1-1, with TRBD1 as a possible D gene (5 bases). The ends were cut back, 5 bases at V and 10 bases at J, with 17 bases in the middle. The CDR3 is 13 residues long. Germline CDR1 SGHAT, CDR2 FQNNGV. In nucleotides, the CDR3 is TGTGCCAGCAGCCCCGGCGGGGGTCGGGCAGCTTTCTTT. Its protein product is CASSPGGGRAAFF.

As for this clonotype: This may be a read error, as it is one base from a much larger clone. V and J are TRBV7-2 and TRBJ1-1, with TRBD1 matching 7 bases. Germline trimming cut 5 bases from V and 1 base from J; bases unmatched to any gene: 4. The CDR3 spans 14 residues. Germline CDR1 is SGHTA and CDR2 is FQGNSA. CDR3 coding DNA: TGTGCCAGCAGCAGAGACAGGGAGAACACTGAAGCTTTCTTT. It yields the protein CASSRDRENTEAFF.

This rearrangement joins TRBV7-9 to TRBJ2-5; 9 bases are a match to TRBD1. The germline V gene encodes CDR1 SEHNR and CDR2 FQNEAQ (reference sequence). The length of the CDR3 is 17 residues. The V and J ends lost 5 bases and 5 bases, in that order; junction bases with no gene match: 15. CDR3 sequence: CASSHPGQGSPGETQYF. Written as DNA, the CDR3 is TGTGCCAGCAGCCACCCGGGACAGGGAAGTCCCGGGGAGACCCAGTACTTC.

This clonotype was detected only a few times. The chain couples TRBV12-3 or TRBV12-4 to TRBJ2-7, with TRBD1 matching over 9 bases. The CDR3 spans 17 residues. The V segment lost 5 bases and the J segment 0 bases; nucleotides outside the gene matches: 11. CDR3 DNA sequence: TGTGCCAGCAGTACCGATTTGGGACAGGGAAGCTCCTACGAGCAGTACTTC. Its translation is CASSTDLGQGSSYEQYF.

This clonotype was found many times. This sequence joins TRBV29-1 and TRBJ1-1; 7 bases are shared with TRBD1. Germline loops: CDR1 SQVTM, CDR2 ANQGSEA. Trimming removed 3 bases from V and 7 bases from J; junction bases left unmatched: 5. The CDR3 loop spans 12 amino acids. The CDR3 DNA sequence: TGCAGCGTTGAGAAAAACAGGGGTGAAGCTTTCTTT. Amino acid sequence: CSVEKNRGEAFF.

This clonotype was counted at least ten times. The chain has TRBV29-1 and TRBJ1-2; 10 nucleotides align to TRBD1. Germline-derived CDR1 and CDR2 are SQVTM and ANQGSEA. This CDR3 spans 15 amino acids. V dropped 1 base and J dropped 6; count of bases not matched to a gene: 8. CDR3 sequence (DNA): TGCAGCGTTGAAGGAGGGACAGGGGTGAAACATGGCTACACCTTC. It is translated as CSVEGGTGVKHGYTF.

Points on this clonotype: A much more abundant neighbour one base away suggests this may be a read error. The CDR3 spells CASSRDQYTEALF. DNA of the CDR3: TGTGCCAGCAGTCGAGACCAGTACACTGAAGCTCTCTTT. The chain joins TRBV7-2 to TRBJ1-1, with D unresolved. This CDR3 has 13 amino acids. Germline assignment: CDR1 SGHTA and CDR2 FQGNSA. Together with reference TRBV7-2 and TRBJ1-1, the CDR3 gives the full variable domain: GAGVSQSPSNKVTEKGKDVELRCDPISGHTALYWYRQSLGQGLEFLIYFQGNSAPDKSGLPSDRFSAERTGGSVSTLTIQRTQQEDSAVYLCASSRDQYTEALFGQGTRLTVV.

The rearrangement links TRBV20-1 to TRBJ2-2, with 8 positions matching TRBD1. The CDR3 consists of 16 residues. With 4 bases clipped from V and 0 bases from J, the junction kept 7 bases outside the gene matches. CDR1 is DFQATT, CDR2 SNEGSKA, per germline (reference sequence). The DNA of the CDR3 is TGCAGTGCTAATCGGGACAGGCGTTCGAACACCGGGGAGCTGTTTTTT. It specifies CSANRDRRSNTGELFF.

The chain combines TRBV2 with TRBJ1-5, with D perhaps TRBD1 (5 bases). Deletions cut 7 bases from V and 2 bases from J, with 12 bases between. CDR1 and CDR2 from the germline V gene are SNHLY and FYNNEI. The length of the CDR3 is 14 residues. This CDR3 is CASMSAGGNQPQHF. The CDR3 DNA is TGTGCCAGCATGAGTGCGGGGGGCAATCAGCCCCAGCATTTT.

For this clonotype: One end of the junction varies from germline; a read error may be responsible. This chain joins TRBV29-1 and TRBJ2-2; the D call may be TRBD1 or TRBD2 (5 bases each). This CDR3 comprises 12 residues. From germline, CDR1 is SQVTM and CDR2 ANQGSEA. The CDR3 region has the DNA TGCGGCGTCGGGTGGGGGACCGGGGAGCTGTTTTTT. Amino acids: CGVGWGTGELFF.

As to this clonotype: A read error may explain this, as a much larger clone is one base away. The genes are TRBV7-7 and TRBJ1-3; D not certain. Per the germline V gene, CDR1 is SSHAT and CDR2 is FNYEAQ (reference sequence). The CDR3 runs 15 residues. The CDR3 here is CASSPSAYSGNTIYF. The DNA for the CDR3 is TGTGCTAGCAGCCCTTCGGCATACTCTGGAAACACCATATATTTT.

With respect to this clonotype: Likely a read error: the CDR3 ends without its conserved phenylalanine or tryptophan. The V gene is TRBV25-1, the J gene TRBJ2-2; TRBD2 matches 8 bases. This CDR3 contains 16 residues. J lost 4 bases, V lost 6 bases, and 10 bases had no gene match. CDR1 and CDR2 from the germline V gene are MGHDK and SYGVNS. The CDR3 spells CASRDLPGGSTGELFL. In DNA, the CDR3 is TGTGCCAGCAGAGATCTTCCGGGGGGGAGCACCGGGGAGCTGTTTCTT.

The rearrangement links TRBV7-9 to TRBJ2-3; TRBD2 agrees at 7 bases. In germline, CDR1 is SEHNR, CDR2 FQNEAQ (reference sequence). CDR3 length equals 12 residues. The J segment lost 6 bases and the V segment lost 9 bases, leaving 6 bases of the junction unmatched. The CDR3 DNA reads TGTGCCAGTCAACTAGCGTCTGATACGCAGTATTTT. Its translation: CASQLASDTQYF.

The rearrangement uses TRBV25-1 and TRBJ2-7; D is undetermined. This CDR3 contains 14 residues. V was trimmed by 8 bases and J by 1 base, leaving 15 bases between them. Germline CDR1 MGHDK, CDR2 SYGVNS. The CDR3: CASRSGGVSYEQYF. CDR3 nucleotide sequence: TGTGCCAGCCGTTCCGGCGGAGTGTCCTACGAGCAGTACTTC.

V usage is TRBV10-3 and J usage is TRBJ2-7; D is perhaps TRBD1 (6 bases). Trimming cost V 10 bases and J 2 bases, with 18 bases left between them. CDR1 and CDR2 (germline): ENHRY, SYGVKD. The CDR3 loop spans 14 amino acids. The CDR3 reads CASRRLQGPYEQYF. The CDR3 DNA sequence: TGTGCCAGCAGACGACTACAGGGCCCCTACGAGCAGTACTTC.

The chain carries TRBV15 and TRBJ2-7; possible D gene TRBD2, 5 bases. CDR3 length equals 14 residues. Trimming pared 10 bases from V and 3 bases from J, leaving 19 bases between. Germline V gene sequence: CDR1 LNHNV, CDR2 YYDKDF (reference sequence). CDR3 sequence (DNA): TGTGCCAGCAGTTCCGATACTGGAGGCTACGAGCAGTACTTC. Amino acids: CASSSDTGGYEQYF.

The chain is built from TRBV7-2 and TRBJ2-7; TRBD1 aligns across 9 bases. J lost 2 bases, V lost 10 bases, and 12 bases had no gene match. The CDR3 runs 15 residues. Germline-derived CDR1 and CDR2 are SGHTA and FQGNSA. This CDR3 reads CATRRGQGYTYEQYF. Written as DNA, the CDR3 is TGTGCCACCCGAAGGGGACAGGGATACACCTACGAGCAGTACTTC.

The rearrangement joins TRBV7-9 to TRBJ2-2, with 15 positions matching TRBD2. J gave up 7 bases and V 11 bases, and 8 bases lay outside the gene matches. The CDR3 is made up of 15 amino acids. From germline, CDR1 is SEHNR and CDR2 FQNEAQ (reference sequence). DNA of the CDR3: TGTGCCGGCAACGAGGGACTAGCGGGAGGCGGGGAGCTGTTTTTT. Its protein product is CAGNEGLAGGGELFF.